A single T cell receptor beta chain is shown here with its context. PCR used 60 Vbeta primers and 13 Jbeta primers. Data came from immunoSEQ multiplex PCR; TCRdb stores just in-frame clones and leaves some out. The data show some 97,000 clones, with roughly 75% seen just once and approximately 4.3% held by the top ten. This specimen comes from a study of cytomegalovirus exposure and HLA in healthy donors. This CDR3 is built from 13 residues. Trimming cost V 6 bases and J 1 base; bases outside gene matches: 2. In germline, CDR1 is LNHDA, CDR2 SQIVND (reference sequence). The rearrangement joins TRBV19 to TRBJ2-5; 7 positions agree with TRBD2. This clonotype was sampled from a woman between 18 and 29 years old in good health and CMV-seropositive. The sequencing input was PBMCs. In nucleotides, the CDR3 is TGTGCCAGTAGGACGGGGGGCCAAGAGACCCAGTACTTC. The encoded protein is CASRTGGQETQYF. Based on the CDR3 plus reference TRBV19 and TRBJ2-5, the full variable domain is DGGITQSPKYLFRKEGQNVTLSCEQNLNHDAMYWYRQDPGQGLRLIYYSQIVNDFQKGDIAEGYSVSREKKESFPLTVTSAQKNPTAFYLCASRTGGQETQYFGPGTRLLVL.